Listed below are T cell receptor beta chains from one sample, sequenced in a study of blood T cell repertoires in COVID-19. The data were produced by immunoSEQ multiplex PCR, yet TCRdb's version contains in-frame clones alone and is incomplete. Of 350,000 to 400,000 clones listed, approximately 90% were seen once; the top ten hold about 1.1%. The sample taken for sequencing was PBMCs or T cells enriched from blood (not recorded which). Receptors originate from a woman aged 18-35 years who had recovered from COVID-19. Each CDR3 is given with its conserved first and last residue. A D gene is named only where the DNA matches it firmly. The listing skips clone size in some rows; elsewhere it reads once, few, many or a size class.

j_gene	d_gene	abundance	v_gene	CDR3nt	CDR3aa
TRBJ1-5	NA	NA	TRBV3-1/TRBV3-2	TGTGCCAGCAGCCAAGGGACAGATCAGCCCCAGCATTTT	CASSQGTDQPQHF
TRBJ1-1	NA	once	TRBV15	TGTGCCACCAGCAGTGATGGGCTGAGCACTGAAGCTTTCTTT	CATSSDGLSTEAFF
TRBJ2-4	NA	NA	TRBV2	TGTGCCAGCAGGGGACTCTTACTAGCCAAAAACATTCAGTACTTC	CASRGLLLAKNIQYF
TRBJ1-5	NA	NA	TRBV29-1	TGCAGCGTTGGTGACAGGTTCAATCAGCCCCAGCATTTT	CSVGDRFNQPQHF
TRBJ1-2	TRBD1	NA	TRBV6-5	TGTGCCAGCACCAAGGGACAGATCTATGGCTACACCTTC	CASTKGQIYGYTF
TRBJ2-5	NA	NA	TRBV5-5	TGTGCCAGCAGCTTGTGGACAGTTCAAGAGACCCAGTACTTC	CASSLWTVQETQYF
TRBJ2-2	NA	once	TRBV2	TGTGCCAGCATGCGGGCCCCCACCGGGGAGCTGTTTTTT	CASMRAPTGELFF
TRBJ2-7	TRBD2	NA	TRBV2	TGTGCCAGCAGCGCACTAACTAGCGGGGTTAACGAGCAGTACTTC	CASSALTSGVNEQYF
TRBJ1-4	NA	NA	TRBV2	TGTGCCAGCAGTGAGCCTCGAACAGGGAGATCTAATGAAAAACTGTTTTTT	CASSEPRTGRSNEKLFF
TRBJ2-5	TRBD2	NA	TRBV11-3	TGTGCCAGCAGCTCCGGACTAGCGGACCAAGAGACCCAGTACTTC	CASSSGLADQETQYF
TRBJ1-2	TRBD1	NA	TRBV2	TGTGCCAGCAGTGAAGAGACAGGGTTATATGGCTACACCTTC	CASSEETGLYGYTF
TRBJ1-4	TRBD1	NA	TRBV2	TGTGCAACCACGACAGGGCAAAAACTGTTTTTT	CATTTGQKLFF
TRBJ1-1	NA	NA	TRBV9	TGTGCCAGCAGCCGTTCCCCGAACACTGAAGCTTTCTTT	CASSRSPNTEAFF
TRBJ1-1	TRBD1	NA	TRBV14	TGTGCCAGCAGCCTTTCGGGACAGGACACTGAAGCTTTCTTT	CASSLSGQDTEAFF
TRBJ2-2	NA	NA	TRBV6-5	TGTGCCAGCATAAGCGGTTGGAACACCGGGGAGCTGTTTTTT	CASISGWNTGELFF
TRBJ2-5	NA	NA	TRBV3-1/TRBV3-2	TGTGCCAGCAGCCAAGTTTTAACAGCCCAAGAGACCCAGTACTTC	CASSQVLTAQETQYF
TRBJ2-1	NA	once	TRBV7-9	TGTGCCAGCAGTTCAGGGCTCTCCTACAATGAGCAGTTCTTC	CASSSGLSYNEQFF
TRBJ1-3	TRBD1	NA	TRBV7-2	TGTGCCAGCAGCTTTCCGGACAGGGCCAACACCATATATTTT	CASSFPDRANTIYF
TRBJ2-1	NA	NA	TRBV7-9	TGTGCCAGCCGCGACGCCCGGACCAGCATAGGGGATGAGCAGTTCTTC	CASRDARTSIGDEQFF
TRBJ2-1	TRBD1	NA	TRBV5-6	TGTGCCAGCAGACGCCGCGGACAGGGTAACTACAATGAGCAGTTCTTC	CASRRRGQGNYNEQFF
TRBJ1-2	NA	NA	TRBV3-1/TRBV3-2	TGTGCCAGCAGCCAACCAGGGTACGGCTACACCTTC	CASSQPGYGYTF
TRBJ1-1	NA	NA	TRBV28	TGTGCCAGCAGTCCGCCCAGGGGCCGGGGTCTGTCGAACACTGAAGCTTTCTTT	CASSPPRGRGLSNTEAFF
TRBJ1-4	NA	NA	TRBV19	TGTGCCAGTAGTTCTCCGAGCAGGGTTGGTGAAAAACTGTTTTTT	CASSSPSRVGEKLFF
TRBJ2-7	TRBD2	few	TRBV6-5	TGTGCCAGCAGTTACTCCGGGGAGGGGACCTACGAGCAGTACTTC	CASSYSGEGTYEQYF
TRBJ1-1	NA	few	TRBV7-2	TGTGCCAGCAGCTTAGCGGTTCTCGCGGGAGGGCGGCCTTTCTTT	CASSLAVLAGGRPFF
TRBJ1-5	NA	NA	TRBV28	TGTGCCAGCAGCTTACAGGGAATTAATCAGCCCCAGCATTTT	CASSLQGINQPQHF
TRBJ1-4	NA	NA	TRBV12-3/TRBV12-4	TGTGCCAGCAGTTTGGATGAGCGCGAAAAACTGTTTTTT	CASSLDEREKLFF
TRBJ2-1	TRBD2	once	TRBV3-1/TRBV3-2	TGTGCCAGCAGCCACCCTGCTAGCGGGGGGGCGAATGAGCAGTTCTTC	CASSHPASGGANEQFF
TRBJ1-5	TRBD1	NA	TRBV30	TGTGCCTGGGGCCCGGGACAGGGGTTCGGCAATCAGCCCCAGCATTTT	CAWGPGQGFGNQPQHF
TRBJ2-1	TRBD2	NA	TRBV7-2	TGTGCCAGCAGCTTAATGGGACTAGCGGGGGGGCCAGGATTCTTC	CASSLMGLAGGPGFF
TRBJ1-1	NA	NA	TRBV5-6	TGTGCCAGCAGCCACAGAACTGAAGCTTTCTTT	CASSHRTEAFF
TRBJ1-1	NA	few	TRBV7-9	TGTGCCAGCAGCTTAGCGGACGGGGCTGAAGCTTTCTTT	CASSLADGAEAFF
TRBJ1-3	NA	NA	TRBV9	TGTGCCAGCAGCGTAGGGGCAGGTTCAAGGGGAAACACCATATATTTT	CASSVGAGSRGNTIYF
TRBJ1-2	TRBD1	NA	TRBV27	TGTGCCAGCAGTTTATCGCGGGGGGATGGGACAGGGGTTGGCTACACCTTC	CASSLSRGDGTGVGYTF
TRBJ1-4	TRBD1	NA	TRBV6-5	TGTGCCAGCAGTATGGGAACAGGGGGTCGTGAAAAACTGTTTTTT	CASSMGTGGREKLFF
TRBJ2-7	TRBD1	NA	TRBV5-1	TGCGCCAGTCGGACAGGGAACTCCTACGAGCAGTACTTC	CASRTGNSYEQYF
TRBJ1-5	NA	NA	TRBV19	TGTGCCAGTAGGCCCACAGGGCTCGGCAATCAGCCCCAGCATTTT	CASRPTGLGNQPQHF
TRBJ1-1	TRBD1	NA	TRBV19	TGTGCCAGTAGTTCACAGGGGCCAGGGACTGAAGCTTTCTTT	CASSSQGPGTEAFF
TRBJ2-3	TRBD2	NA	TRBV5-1	TGCGCCAGCAGCTACCATTTGCGGGGGGGCACAGATACGCAGTATTTT	CASSYHLRGGTDTQYF
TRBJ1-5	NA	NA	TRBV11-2	TGTGCCAGCAGCTTAACCCCGGGCAATCAGCCCCAGCATTTT	CASSLTPGNQPQHF
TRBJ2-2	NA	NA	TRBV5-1	TGCGCCAGCAGCTTGGCCTCGAACACCGGGGAGCTGTTTTTT	CASSLASNTGELFF
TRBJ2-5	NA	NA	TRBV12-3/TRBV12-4	TGTGCCAGCGTCCCAGGTAATGGAGAGACCCAGTACTTC	CASVPGNGETQYF
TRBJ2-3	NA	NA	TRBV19	TGTGCCAGTAGTAAACAGGGCTCAGATACGCAGTATTTT	CASSKQGSDTQYF
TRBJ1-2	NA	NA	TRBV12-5	TGTGCTAGTAGATGGGGGCCTGACTATGGCTACACCTTC	CASRWGPDYGYTF
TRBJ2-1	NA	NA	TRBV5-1	TGCGCCAGCAGCGACTGGTCACGGGGCAATGAGCAGTTCTTC	CASSDWSRGNEQFF
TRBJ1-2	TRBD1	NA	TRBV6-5	TGTGCCAGCAGTCCCCAGGGGGCTCATTCCTATGGCTACACCTTC	CASSPQGAHSYGYTF
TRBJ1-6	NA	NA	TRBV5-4	TGTGCCAGCCGCCTCGGGACATCAATTGATTCACCCCTCCACTTT	CASRLGTSIDSPLHF
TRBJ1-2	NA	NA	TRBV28	TGTGCCAGCAGTTTGGCAGACTACCGCTATGGCTACACCTTC	CASSLADYRYGYTF
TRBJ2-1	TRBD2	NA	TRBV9	TGTGCCAGCAGCGTAGCTTCTAGCGGGGGCCGGGTGGTCTATGAGCAGTTCTTC	CASSVASSGGRVVYEQFF
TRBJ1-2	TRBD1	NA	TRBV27	TGTGCCAGCAGTTTGGGACAGGGGACCTATGGCTACACCTTC	CASSLGQGTYGYTF
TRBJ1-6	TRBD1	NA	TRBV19	TGTGCCAGTAGAATGGCCGGGACAGGGGTCTCACCCCTCCACTTT	CASRMAGTGVSPLHF
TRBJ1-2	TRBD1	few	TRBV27	TGTGCCAGCAGTGCGGACAGGGTGAAGGGCTACACCTTC	CASSADRVKGYTF
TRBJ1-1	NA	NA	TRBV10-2	TGCGCCAGCAGTGAGCCAGGGGAGACTGAAGCTTTCTTT	CASSEPGETEAFF
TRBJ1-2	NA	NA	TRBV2	TGTGCCAGCAGTGAAGCGGGGGACTACTATGGCTACACCTTC	CASSEAGDYYGYTF
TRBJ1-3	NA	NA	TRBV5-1	TGCGCCAGCAGTCCGCGAGAGGGATACTCTGGAAACACCATATATTTT	CASSPREGYSGNTIYF
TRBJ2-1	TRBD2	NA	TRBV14	TGTGCCAGCAGCCCAACTAGCGGGGGGTACAATGAGCAGTTCTTC	CASSPTSGGYNEQFF
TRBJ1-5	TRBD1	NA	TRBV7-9	TGTGCCAGCAGCTTATGGGGGACAGACAATAGCAATCAGCCCCAGCATTTT	CASSLWGTDNSNQPQHF
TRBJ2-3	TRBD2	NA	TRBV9	TGTGCCAGCAGCGTTATAGCGGGGATGAGCACAGATACGCAGTATTTT	CASSVIAGMSTDTQYF